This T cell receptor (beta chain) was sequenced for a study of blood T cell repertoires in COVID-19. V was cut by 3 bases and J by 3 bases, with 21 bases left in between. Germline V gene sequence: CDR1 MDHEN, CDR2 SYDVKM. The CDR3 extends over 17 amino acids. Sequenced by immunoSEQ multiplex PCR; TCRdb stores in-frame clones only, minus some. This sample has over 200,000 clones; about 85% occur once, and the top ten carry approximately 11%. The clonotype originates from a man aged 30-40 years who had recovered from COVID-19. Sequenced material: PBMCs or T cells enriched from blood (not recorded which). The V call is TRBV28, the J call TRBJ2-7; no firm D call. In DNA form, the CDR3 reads TGTGCCAGCAGTTTTGCCCCCCTGAACCCTACGAGCTACGAGCAGTACTTC. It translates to CASSFAPLNPTSYEQYF.